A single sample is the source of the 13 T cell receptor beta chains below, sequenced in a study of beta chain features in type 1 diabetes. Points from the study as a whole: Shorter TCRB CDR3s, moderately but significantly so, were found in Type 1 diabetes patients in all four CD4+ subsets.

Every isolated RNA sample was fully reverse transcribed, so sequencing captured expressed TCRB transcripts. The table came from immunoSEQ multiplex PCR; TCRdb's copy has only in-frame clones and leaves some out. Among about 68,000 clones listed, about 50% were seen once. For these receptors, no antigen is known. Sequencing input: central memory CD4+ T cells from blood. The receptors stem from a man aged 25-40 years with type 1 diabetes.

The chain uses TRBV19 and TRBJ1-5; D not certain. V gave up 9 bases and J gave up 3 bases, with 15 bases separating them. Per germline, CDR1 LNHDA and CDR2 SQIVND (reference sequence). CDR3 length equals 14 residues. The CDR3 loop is CASRPRELNQPQHF. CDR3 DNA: TGTGCCAGCCGACCCCGGGAGCTCAATCAGCCCCAGCATTTT.

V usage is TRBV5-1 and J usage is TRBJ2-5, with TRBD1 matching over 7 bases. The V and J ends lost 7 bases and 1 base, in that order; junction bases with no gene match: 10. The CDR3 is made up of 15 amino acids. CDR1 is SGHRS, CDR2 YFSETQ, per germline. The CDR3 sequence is CASGVRGQPQETQYF. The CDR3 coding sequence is TGCGCCAGCGGGGTAAGGGGGCAGCCCCAAGAGACCCAGTACTTC.

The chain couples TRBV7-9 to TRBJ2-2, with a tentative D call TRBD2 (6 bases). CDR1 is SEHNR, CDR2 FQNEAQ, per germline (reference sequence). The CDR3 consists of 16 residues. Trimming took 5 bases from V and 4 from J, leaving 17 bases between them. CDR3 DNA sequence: TGTGCCAGCAGCGTTTCCGGGACTGGGGGCACCGGGGAGCTGTTTTTT. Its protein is CASSVSGTGGTGELFF.

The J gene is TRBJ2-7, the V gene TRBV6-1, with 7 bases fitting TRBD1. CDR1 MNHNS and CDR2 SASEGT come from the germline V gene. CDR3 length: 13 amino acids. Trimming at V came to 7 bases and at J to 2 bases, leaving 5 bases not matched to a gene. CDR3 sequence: CASIPGQTYEQYF. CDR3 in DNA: TGTGCCAGCATCCCGGGACAGACCTACGAGCAGTACTTC.

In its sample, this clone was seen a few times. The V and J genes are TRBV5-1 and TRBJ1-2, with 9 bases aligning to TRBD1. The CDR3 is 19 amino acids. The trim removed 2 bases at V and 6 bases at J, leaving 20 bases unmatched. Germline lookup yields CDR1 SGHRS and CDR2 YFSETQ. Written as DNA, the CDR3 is TGCGCCAGCAGCTTTATTGTGGGGACTGGACAGGGGCGTTTCAATGGCTACACCTTC. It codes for CASSFIVGTGQGRFNGYTF.

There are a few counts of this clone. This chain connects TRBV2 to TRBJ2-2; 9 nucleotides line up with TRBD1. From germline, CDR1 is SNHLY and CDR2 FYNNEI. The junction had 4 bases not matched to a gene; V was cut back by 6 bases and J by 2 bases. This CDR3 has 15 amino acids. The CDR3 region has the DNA TGTGCCAGCAGGGTGGACAGGGGTAACACCGGGGAGCTGTTTTTT. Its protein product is CASRVDRGNTGELFF.

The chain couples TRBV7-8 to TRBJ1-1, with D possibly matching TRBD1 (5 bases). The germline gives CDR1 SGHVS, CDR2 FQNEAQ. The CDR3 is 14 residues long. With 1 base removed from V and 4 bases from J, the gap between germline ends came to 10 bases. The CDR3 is CASSLGTRFTEAFF. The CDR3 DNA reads TGTGCCAGCAGCTTAGGGACAAGGTTCACTGAAGCTTTCTTT.

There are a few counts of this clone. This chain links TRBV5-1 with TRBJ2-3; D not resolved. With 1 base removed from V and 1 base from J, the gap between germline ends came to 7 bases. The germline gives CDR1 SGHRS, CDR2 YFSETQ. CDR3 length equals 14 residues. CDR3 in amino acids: CASSLLLGTDTQYF. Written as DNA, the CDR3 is TGCGCCAGCAGCTTGCTCCTAGGCACAGATACGCAGTATTTT.

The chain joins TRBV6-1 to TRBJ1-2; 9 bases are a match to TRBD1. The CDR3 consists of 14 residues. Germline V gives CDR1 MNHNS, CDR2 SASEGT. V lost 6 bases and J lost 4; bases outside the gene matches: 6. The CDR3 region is CASRRQGDTYGYTF. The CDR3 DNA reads TGTGCCAGCAGGAGACAGGGGGACACCTATGGCTACACCTTC.

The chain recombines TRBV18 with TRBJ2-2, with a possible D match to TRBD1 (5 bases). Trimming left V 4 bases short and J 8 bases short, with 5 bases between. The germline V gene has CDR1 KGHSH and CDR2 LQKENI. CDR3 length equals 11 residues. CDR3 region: CASSRTGELFF. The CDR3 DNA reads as TGTGCCAGCTCACGGACAGGGGAGCTGTTTTTT.

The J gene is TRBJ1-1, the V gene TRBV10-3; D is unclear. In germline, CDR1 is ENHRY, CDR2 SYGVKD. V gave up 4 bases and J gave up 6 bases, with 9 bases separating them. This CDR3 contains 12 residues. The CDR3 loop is CAISGGFAEAFF. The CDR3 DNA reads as TGTGCCATCAGTGGAGGGTTCGCTGAAGCTTTCTTT.

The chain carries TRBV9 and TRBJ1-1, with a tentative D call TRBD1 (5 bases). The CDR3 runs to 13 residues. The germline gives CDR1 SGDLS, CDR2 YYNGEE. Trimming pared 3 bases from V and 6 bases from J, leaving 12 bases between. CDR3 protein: CASSAFQGSEAFF. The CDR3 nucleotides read TGTGCCAGCAGCGCATTCCAGGGATCTGAAGCTTTCTTT.

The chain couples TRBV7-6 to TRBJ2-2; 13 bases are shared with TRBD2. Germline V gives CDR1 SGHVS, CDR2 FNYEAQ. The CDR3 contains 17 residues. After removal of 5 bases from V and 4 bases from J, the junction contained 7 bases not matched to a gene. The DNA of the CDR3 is TGTGCCAGCAGCCCTTGGACTAGCGGGAGTCTCACCGGGGAGCTGTTTTTT. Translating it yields CASSPWTSGSLTGELFF.